The clone carrying this TCR beta chain showed up many times. The antigen remains undetermined. The data were taken from a study of CD8 T cells in ankylosing spondylitis. Study-wide points: Seemingly distinctive of ankylosing spondylitis blood was a TCR beta motif formed by eight highly homologous variants.

TCRdb passed the 5' RACE reads through MiXCR, listing each CDR3 protein once. Found here are hundreds of thousands of distinct CDR3 sequences, about 19% of them singletons; the top ten hold roughly 8%. From germline, CDR1 is SGHVS and CDR2 FQNEAQ. V was cut by 6 bases and J by 4 bases, with 12 bases left in between. The length of the CDR3 is 13 residues. The clonotype was recovered from a male donor with ankylosing spondylitis or in good health (not recorded which). What was sequenced was blood, either unsorted or a sorted T cell fraction (not recorded which). The J gene is TRBJ1-1, the V gene TRBV7-8; TRBD1 is a possible D gene (6 bases). The DNA of the CDR3 is TGTGCCAGCAGAGGAGGGGGGGGCACTGAAGCTTTCTTT. Translated, it gives CASRGGGGTEAFF.